This T cell receptor (beta chain) was observed in a study of blood T cell repertoires in COVID-19. As for the study in general: The United States, Italy and Spain supplied acute and convalescent COVID-19 samples. T cells, B-cell-depleted T cells, or PBMCs provided the cDNA or gDNA that served as material.

Per the authors' pipeline: The assay estimated nucleated cells by amplifying reference gene primers. The method was immunoSEQ multiplex PCR; TCRdb's version includes in-frame clones alone and lacks a portion of them. The V and J calls and clone size come from that table; D and trimming were worked out from the DNA. The table lists roughly 290,000 clones, around 85% of them singletons. This CDR3 contains 17 residues. The V segment lost 1 base and the J segment 0 bases; nucleotides outside the gene matches: 5. The germline gives CDR1 SGHNT, CDR2 YYREEE (reference sequence). This sequence was found in a woman in her fifties or sixties with active or convalescent COVID-19. The rearrangement uses TRBV5-4 and TRBJ2-1, with 9 nucleotides matching TRBD2. The sample taken for sequencing was peripheral blood. Written as DNA, the CDR3 is TGTGCCAGCAGCTTGTCTAGCGGGGCCCTCTCCTACAATGAGCAGTTCTTC. Translation gives CASSLSSGALSYNEQFF.